This TCR beta chain came from a study of cytomegalovirus exposure and HLA in healthy donors. Study-level findings and limits: TCR association rates varied by HLA locus in a later analysis, with DRB1 highest and HLA-C lowest. Among donors in an Asian-associated ancestry cluster, a later analysis reportedly found fewer N-insertions than the roughly 670-donor mean. Cytomegalovirus association was assigned to under 200 TCR beta chains.

Amplification used 60 Vbeta primers and 13 Jbeta primers. Measured with immunoSEQ multiplex PCR; TCRdb has only the in-frame clones, and not every one. The sample lists approximately 140,000 clones, about four fifths occurring once. A note on this clone: Its cognate antigen is unknown.

The CDR3 has 15 residues. The germline CDR1 and CDR2 sequences are SGDLS and YYNGEE. The ends were cut back, 0 bases at V and 0 bases at J, with 9 bases in the middle. The donors (healthy individuals) were bone marrow donors. The chain combines TRBV9 with TRBJ1-1, with D unresolved. This TCR was recovered from a man over 45 in good health and CMV-seropositive. Material for sequencing was PBMCs. CDR3 coding DNA: TGTGCCAGCAGCGTAGATGACACGATGAACACTGAAGCTTTCTTT. This sequence encodes CASSVDDTMNTEAFF.